This is a list of T cell receptor beta chains from one sample in a study of blood T cell repertoires in COVID-19. Profiled with immunoSEQ multiplex PCR; TCRdb holds only in-frame clones, not every one. Among approximately 210,000 clones listed, 75% to 90% were seen once. Sample: peripheral blood. Receptors originate from a man in his forties with acute or convalescent COVID-19. CDR3s include the opening cysteine and the closing phenylalanine or tryptophan. The order of the fields is CDR3 length, J gene, clone size, D gene, V gene, CDR3 protein, CDR3 DNA. The D gene is left open where the match is weak. Where a row states a size, it is once, few, many or the class of an expanded clone; other rows omit it.

CDR3 length: 14
J gene: TRBJ1-1
clone size: -
D gene: TRBD1
V gene: TRBV6-6
CDR3 protein: CASSRTGQNTEAFF
CDR3 DNA: TGTGCCAGCAGCCGGACAGGGCAGAACACTGAAGCTTTCTTT

CDR3 length: 15
J gene: TRBJ1-6
clone size: -
D gene: TRBD1
V gene: TRBV28
CDR3 protein: CASSPATGRGSPLHF
CDR3 DNA: TGTGCCAGCAGTCCAGCGACAGGGAGAGGCTCACCCCTCCACTTT

CDR3 length: 14
J gene: TRBJ1-5
clone size: -
D gene: -
V gene: TRBV6-5
CDR3 protein: CASTDSWSNQPQHF
CDR3 DNA: TGTGCCAGTACGGACAGTTGGAGCAATCAGCCCCAGCATTTT

CDR3 length: 14
J gene: TRBJ2-3
clone size: -
D gene: TRBD2
V gene: TRBV5-6
CDR3 protein: CASSFRDYSNTQYF
CDR3 DNA: TGTGCCAGCAGCTTCCGGGACTACAGTAATACGCAGTATTTT

CDR3 length: 13
J gene: TRBJ1-5
clone size: -
D gene: -
V gene: TRBV10-3
CDR3 protein: CAISGQSNQPQHF
CDR3 DNA: TGTGCCATCAGTGGGCAGAGCAATCAGCCCCAGCATTTT

CDR3 length: 14
J gene: TRBJ1-2
clone size: once
D gene: -
V gene: TRBV3-1/TRBV3-2
CDR3 protein: CASSQDWTGGGYTF
CDR3 DNA: TGTGCCAGCAGCCAAGATTGGACCGGAGGAGGCTACACCTTC

CDR3 length: 14
J gene: TRBJ1-2
clone size: -
D gene: -
V gene: TRBV6-5
CDR3 protein: CASSQPGGTGGYTF
CDR3 DNA: TGTGCCAGCAGTCAACCGGGGGGAACCGGTGGCTACACCTTC

CDR3 length: 14
J gene: TRBJ2-7
clone size: -
D gene: -
V gene: TRBV27
CDR3 protein: CASRPPGEPYEQYF
CDR3 DNA: TGTGCCAGCAGACCTCCGGGGGAGCCCTACGAGCAGTACTTC

CDR3 length: 17
J gene: TRBJ2-1
clone size: few
D gene: TRBD2
V gene: TRBV5-1
CDR3 protein: CASSVVAGRASYNEQFF
CDR3 DNA: TGCGCCAGCAGCGTAGTAGCGGGGAGGGCGTCCTACAATGAGCAGTTCTTC

CDR3 length: 13
J gene: TRBJ1-2
clone size: -
D gene: -
V gene: TRBV7-2
CDR3 protein: CASSDRGGYGYTF
CDR3 DNA: TGTGCCAGCAGCGATAGGGGCGGCTATGGCTACACCTTC

CDR3 length: 13
J gene: TRBJ2-1
clone size: -
D gene: -
V gene: TRBV7-3
CDR3 protein: CASSFQRGNEQFF
CDR3 DNA: TGTGCCAGCAGCTTCCAACGGGGCAATGAGCAGTTCTTC

CDR3 length: 15
J gene: TRBJ2-3
clone size: -
D gene: TRBD2
V gene: TRBV3-1/TRBV3-2
CDR3 protein: CASSLRTSGTDTQYF
CDR3 DNA: TGTGCCAGCAGTCTCCGGACTAGCGGCACAGATACGCAGTATTTT

CDR3 length: 16
J gene: TRBJ2-1
clone size: -
D gene: TRBD2
V gene: TRBV14
CDR3 protein: CASSLTAGVSYNEQFF
CDR3 DNA: TGTGCCAGCAGCCTAACAGCGGGAGTAAGCTACAATGAGCAGTTCTTC

CDR3 length: 16
J gene: TRBJ2-3
clone size: -
D gene: -
V gene: TRBV10-3
CDR3 protein: CAISESEGSWTDTQYF
CDR3 DNA: TGTGCCATCAGTGAGTCGGAGGGGAGTTGGACAGATACGCAGTATTTT

CDR3 length: 16
J gene: TRBJ2-7
clone size: -
D gene: TRBD2
V gene: TRBV6-5
CDR3 protein: CASSYSLAGGPYEQYF
CDR3 DNA: TGTGCCAGCAGTTACTCTCTAGCGGGGGGCCCCTACGAGCAGTACTTC

CDR3 length: 16
J gene: TRBJ2-3
clone size: -
D gene: -
V gene: TRBV7-2
CDR3 protein: CASTSPTGFHTDTQYF
CDR3 DNA: TGTGCCAGCACTTCCCCAACGGGGTTCCACACAGATACGCAGTATTTT

CDR3 length: 13
J gene: TRBJ1-1
clone size: few
D gene: TRBD1
V gene: TRBV10-3
CDR3 protein: CAICQGAHTEAFF
CDR3 DNA: TGTGCCATCTGCCAGGGGGCGCACACTGAAGCTTTCTTT

CDR3 length: 14
J gene: TRBJ1-1
clone size: -
D gene: -
V gene: TRBV18
CDR3 protein: CASSQDRLNTEAFF
CDR3 DNA: TGTGCCAGCTCACAGGACAGATTGAACACTGAAGCTTTCTTT

CDR3 length: 15
J gene: TRBJ1-5
clone size: -
D gene: TRBD1
V gene: TRBV2
CDR3 protein: CASRVTGTDNQPQHF
CDR3 DNA: TGTGCCAGCAGGGTTACCGGGACAGATAATCAGCCCCAGCATTTT

CDR3 length: 16
J gene: TRBJ1-1
clone size: -
D gene: -
V gene: TRBV5-1
CDR3 protein: CASSLGYGDMNTEAFF
CDR3 DNA: TGCGCCAGCAGCTTGGGGTACGGGGATATGAACACTGAAGCTTTCTTT

CDR3 length: 17
J gene: TRBJ2-1
clone size: -
D gene: TRBD2
V gene: TRBV5-1
CDR3 protein: CASSGGLAGTNLNEQFF
CDR3 DNA: TGCGCCAGCAGCGGGGGACTAGCGGGAACTAACCTCAATGAGCAGTTCTTC

CDR3 length: 13
J gene: TRBJ2-7
clone size: -
D gene: TRBD1
V gene: TRBV12-3/TRBV12-4
CDR3 protein: CASSPDRAYEQYF
CDR3 DNA: TGTGCCAGCAGCCCCGACAGGGCCTACGAGCAGTACTTC

CDR3 length: 15
J gene: TRBJ2-7
clone size: -
D gene: -
V gene: TRBV4-3
CDR3 protein: CASSQDRAGSYEQYF
CDR3 DNA: TGCGCCAGCAGCCAAGATCGCGCGGGCTCCTACGAGCAGTACTTC

CDR3 length: 14
J gene: TRBJ1-2
clone size: -
D gene: -
V gene: TRBV27
CDR3 protein: CASSLGQGFYGYTF
CDR3 DNA: TGTGCCAGCAGTTTAGGGCAGGGGTTCTATGGCTACACCTTC

CDR3 length: 11
J gene: TRBJ1-2
clone size: -
D gene: TRBD1
V gene: TRBV6-5
CDR3 protein: CASRQGYGYTF
CDR3 DNA: TGTGCCAGTCGACAGGGGTATGGCTACACCTTC

CDR3 length: 15
J gene: TRBJ1-3
clone size: -
D gene: -
V gene: TRBV7-2
CDR3 protein: CASSSGTTSGNTIYF
CDR3 DNA: TGTGCCAGCAGCTCCGGGACTACGTCTGGAAACACCATATATTTT

CDR3 length: 18
J gene: TRBJ1-5
clone size: few
D gene: -
V gene: TRBV4-3
CDR3 protein: CASSQERGVGGYNQPQHF
CDR3 DNA: TGCGCCAGCAGCCAAGAACGGGGGGTCGGGGGCTACAATCAGCCCCAGCATTTT

CDR3 length: 15
J gene: TRBJ1-4
clone size: -
D gene: -
V gene: TRBV7-9
CDR3 protein: CASSLTQGINEKLFF
CDR3 DNA: TGTGCCAGCAGCTTAACCCAGGGGATTAATGAAAAACTGTTTTTT

CDR3 length: 12
J gene: TRBJ2-1
clone size: few
D gene: -
V gene: TRBV11-2
CDR3 protein: CASSWTGYEQFF
CDR3 DNA: TGTGCCAGCAGCTGGACTGGCTATGAGCAGTTCTTC

CDR3 length: 18
J gene: TRBJ1-6
clone size: -
D gene: -
V gene: TRBV30
CDR3 protein: CAWSVPKPGLRPNSPLHF
CDR3 DNA: TGTGCCTGGAGTGTACCCAAGCCCGGGTTACGGCCGAATTCACCCCTCCACTTT

CDR3 length: 12
J gene: TRBJ1-2
clone size: -
D gene: -
V gene: TRBV28
CDR3 protein: CASSLSTYGYTF
CDR3 DNA: TGTGCCAGCAGTTTAAGCACCTATGGCTACACCTTC

CDR3 length: 15
J gene: TRBJ2-2
clone size: -
D gene: TRBD2
V gene: TRBV10-3
CDR3 protein: CAIRSSGGATGELFF
CDR3 DNA: TGTGCCATCAGATCTAGCGGGGGGGCAACCGGGGAGCTGTTTTTT

CDR3 length: 17
J gene: TRBJ2-7
clone size: -
D gene: TRBD2
V gene: TRBV19
CDR3 protein: CASSSGVSGVVFYEQYF
CDR3 DNA: TGTGCCAGTAGTTCCGGCGTCAGCGGGGTTGTTTTCTACGAGCAGTACTTC

CDR3 length: 15
J gene: TRBJ2-7
clone size: -
D gene: TRBD2
V gene: TRBV7-9
CDR3 protein: CASSNSGGSSYEQYF
CDR3 DNA: TGTGCCAGCAGTAATAGCGGGGGTAGCTCCTACGAGCAGTACTTC

CDR3 length: 18
J gene: TRBJ2-3
clone size: -
D gene: TRBD1
V gene: TRBV27
CDR3 protein: CASSFGFGTGGGTDTQYF
CDR3 DNA: TGTGCCAGCAGTTTTGGATTCGGGACAGGGGGCGGCACAGATACGCAGTATTTT

CDR3 length: 15
J gene: TRBJ2-1
clone size: few
D gene: TRBD2
V gene: TRBV7-3
CDR3 protein: CASSRSGLTSYEQFF
CDR3 DNA: TGTGCCAGCAGCCGTAGCGGGTTAACCAGCTATGAGCAGTTCTTC

CDR3 length: 16
J gene: TRBJ1-4
clone size: -
D gene: -
V gene: TRBV4-1
CDR3 protein: CASSQVATATNEKLFF
CDR3 DNA: TGCGCCAGCAGCCAAGTTGCGACAGCAACTAATGAAAAACTGTTTTTT

CDR3 length: 14
J gene: TRBJ2-4
clone size: -
D gene: -
V gene: TRBV7-9
CDR3 protein: CASSLAAAKNIQYF
CDR3 DNA: TGTGCCAGCAGCTTAGCGGCCGCCAAAAACATTCAGTACTTC

CDR3 length: 16
J gene: TRBJ1-5
clone size: few
D gene: TRBD1
V gene: TRBV5-1
CDR3 protein: CASSLGDSYSNQPQHF
CDR3 DNA: TGCGCCAGCAGCTTGGGGGACAGCTATAGCAATCAGCCCCAGCATTTT

CDR3 length: 13
J gene: TRBJ2-5
clone size: -
D gene: -
V gene: TRBV5-6
CDR3 protein: CASSSGTLMSQYF
CDR3 DNA: TGTGCCAGCAGCTCCGGGACATTGATGTCCCAGTACTTC

CDR3 length: 13
J gene: TRBJ2-7
clone size: few
D gene: TRBD2
V gene: TRBV27
CDR3 protein: CASRRGSRYEQYF
CDR3 DNA: TGTGCCAGCAGGCGGGGGTCCCGGTACGAGCAGTACTTC

CDR3 length: 14
J gene: TRBJ1-5
clone size: -
D gene: -
V gene: TRBV6-5
CDR3 protein: CASSYEKGDQPQHF
CDR3 DNA: TGTGCCAGCAGTTACGAAAAGGGGGATCAGCCCCAGCATTTT

CDR3 length: 15
J gene: TRBJ1-1
clone size: -
D gene: -
V gene: TRBV5-1
CDR3 protein: CASSLYSGTNTEAFF
CDR3 DNA: TGCGCCAGCAGCTTGTACTCAGGTACGAACACTGAAGCTTTCTTT

CDR3 length: 12
J gene: TRBJ1-2
clone size: -
D gene: -
V gene: TRBV19
CDR3 protein: CATGLGNYGYTF
CDR3 DNA: TGTGCAACAGGGCTGGGAAACTATGGCTACACCTTC

CDR3 length: 11
J gene: TRBJ1-2
clone size: -
D gene: -
V gene: TRBV19
CDR3 protein: CASSPGYGYTF
CDR3 DNA: TGTGCCAGTAGCCCAGGATACGGCTACACCTTC

CDR3 length: 14
J gene: TRBJ1-1
clone size: -
D gene: TRBD1
V gene: TRBV10-1
CDR3 protein: CASSERTGVTEAFF
CDR3 DNA: TGCGCCAGCAGTGAAAGGACAGGGGTCACTGAAGCTTTCTTT

CDR3 length: 15
J gene: TRBJ1-2
clone size: -
D gene: -
V gene: TRBV5-6
CDR3 protein: CASSLASTAGDGYTF
CDR3 DNA: TGTGCCAGCAGCTTGGCCTCGACGGCAGGGGACGGCTACACCTTC

CDR3 length: 17
J gene: TRBJ1-3
clone size: -
D gene: -
V gene: TRBV6-1
CDR3 protein: CASSEVLSQGRGNTIYF
CDR3 DNA: TGTGCCAGCAGTGAAGTACTATCTCAGGGGAGAGGAAACACCATATATTTT

CDR3 length: 14
J gene: TRBJ1-1
clone size: -
D gene: -
V gene: TRBV27
CDR3 protein: CASSLQGLTTEAFF
CDR3 DNA: TGTGCCAGCAGTTTGCAGGGGCTAACCACTGAAGCTTTCTTT

CDR3 length: 15
J gene: TRBJ2-5
clone size: -
D gene: -
V gene: TRBV5-4
CDR3 protein: CASSQTAGAKETQYF
CDR3 DNA: TGTGCCAGCAGCCAGACGGCAGGGGCAAAGGAGACCCAGTACTTC

CDR3 length: 11
J gene: TRBJ2-1
clone size: -
D gene: -
V gene: TRBV6-5
CDR3 protein: CASSYEGEQFF
CDR3 DNA: TGTGCCAGCAGTTACGAGGGTGAGCAGTTCTTC

CDR3 length: 13
J gene: TRBJ2-7
clone size: -
D gene: -
V gene: TRBV23-1
CDR3 protein: CCYRGTPPHEQYF
CDR3 DNA: TGCTGTTACCGGGGTACTCCCCCCCACGAGCAGTACTTC

CDR3 length: 14
J gene: TRBJ2-1
clone size: -
D gene: -
V gene: TRBV18
CDR3 protein: CASSRDSSLSEQFF
CDR3 DNA: TGTGCCAGCTCACGGGACTCCTCTTTATCTGAGCAGTTCTTC

CDR3 length: 16
J gene: TRBJ1-1
clone size: -
D gene: TRBD1
V gene: TRBV29-1
CDR3 protein: CSVESPVQHRGDEAFF
CDR3 DNA: TGCAGCGTTGAAAGCCCCGTACAGCACAGGGGTGATGAAGCTTTCTTT

CDR3 length: 16
J gene: TRBJ2-5
clone size: -
D gene: TRBD1
V gene: TRBV14
CDR3 protein: CASSLGQANLRETQYF
CDR3 DNA: TGTGCCAGCAGCCTAGGACAGGCTAACCTGAGAGAGACCCAGTACTTC

CDR3 length: 13
J gene: TRBJ1-6
clone size: -
D gene: TRBD1
V gene: TRBV29-1
CDR3 protein: CSVADREDSPLHF
CDR3 DNA: TGCAGCGTTGCGGACAGGGAGGATTCACCCCTCCACTTT

CDR3 length: 16
J gene: TRBJ2-3
clone size: -
D gene: TRBD2
V gene: TRBV9
CDR3 protein: CASSPHIAGMADTQYF
CDR3 DNA: TGTGCCAGCAGCCCCCACATAGCGGGAATGGCAGATACGCAGTATTTT

CDR3 length: 15
J gene: TRBJ2-1
clone size: -
D gene: TRBD2
V gene: TRBV7-9
CDR3 protein: CASTPTSGGYNEQFF
CDR3 DNA: TGTGCCAGCACTCCGACTAGCGGGGGCTACAATGAGCAGTTCTTC

CDR3 length: 16
J gene: TRBJ1-1
clone size: -
D gene: -
V gene: TRBV10-3
CDR3 protein: CAISESRTAPGTEAFF
CDR3 DNA: TGTGCCATCAGTGAGTCGAGAACAGCTCCTGGCACTGAAGCTTTCTTT

CDR3 length: 14
J gene: TRBJ2-5
clone size: -
D gene: TRBD1
V gene: TRBV19
CDR3 protein: CASTPGTAQETQYF
CDR3 DNA: TGTGCCAGTACCCCCGGGACAGCCCAAGAGACCCAGTACTTC